One sample yielded the 29 T cell receptor beta chains listed below, sequenced in a study of molecular identifiers for immune sequencing clone quantification (dated by TCRdb to 2016 to 2019). Library creation used PCR. TCRdb records Illumina HiSeq 4000 as the sequencer. In-frame beta chains were kept once TCRdb had trimmed the public reads at Q25 with fastp and called clones with MiXCR. Rows with a matching CDR3 protein are joined into one entry that keeps the most common DNA and genes. A total of just under 65,000 distinct CDR3 sequences appear in this sample, 15% to 20% of them only once. Approximately 1.6% of the sample rests with the top ten. Sequencing was performed on naive CD8+ T cells from blood, with Jurkat cell RNA spiked in. The meaning of the sample's cell subset or site label: FACS-sorted CD8+CD4-CCR7+CD45RA+ naive T cells. The origin of the receptors is a human donor in good health. Some libraries in this study had Jurkat cell RNA spiked in.

This chain links TRBV6-1 with TRBJ2-7; D might be TRBD1 or TRBD2, each matching 5 bases. This CDR3 region has 16 residues. V was clipped by 6 bases and J by 6 bases, with 24 bases between them. The germline gives CDR1 MNHNS, CDR2 SASEGT. Here the CDR3 DNA reads TGTGCCAGCAGCGTCTCCGGGACCTTCCTATATTCCGAGCAGTACTTC. Residues: CASSVSGTFLYSEQYF.

This clonotype came up many times. This sequence joins TRBV20-1 and TRBJ2-7; D gene uncertain. Germline CDR1 DFQATT, CDR2 SNEGSKA (reference sequence). V was shortened by 0 bases and J by 2 bases, with 14 bases between the two germline ends. The CDR3 consists of 15 residues. The DNA of the CDR3 is TGCAGTGCTAGAGATTCTGTCTCGGCCACCTACGAGCAGTACTTC. Its translation: CSARDSVSATYEQYF.

This clonotype has a count of ten or more. J is TRBJ1-5 and V is TRBV27; D ambiguous. The germline V gene has CDR1 MNHEY and CDR2 SMNVEV (reference sequence). Trimming shortened V by 1 base and J by 4 bases, and 5 bases separated the two germline ends. The CDR3 is 13 amino acids. CDR3 in DNA: TGTGCCAGCAGTTTATTGGGGAATCAGCCCCAGCATTTT. Translating it yields CASSLLGNQPQHF.

On this clonotype itself: This may come from a read error, since a much larger clone is one base off. CDR3 nucleotide sequence: TGTGCCGGCAGTACGTTCTACGAGCAGTACTTC. Encoded protein: CAGSTFYEQYF. The chain combines TRBV6-1 with TRBJ2-7; the D is unclear. The CDR3 runs 11 residues. CDR1 is MNHNS and CDR2 is SASEGT in the germline V gene.

The chain is built from TRBV12-3 or TRBV12-4 and TRBJ2-7; no definite D call. The CDR3 contains 14 residues. V lost 3 bases and J 6 bases, leaving 15 bases between the germline ends. For the CDR3, the DNA is TGTGCCAGCAGTTTTGGCTCCCCCCGCGGCGAGCAGTACTTC. Its translation: CASSFGSPRGEQYF.

This clonotype was picked up many times. The rearrangement links TRBV7-2 to TRBJ1-3, with TRBD1 matching over 10 bases. Germline lookup yields CDR1 SGHTA and CDR2 FQGNSA. CDR3 length equals 19 residues. V trimming: 5 bases; J trimming: 4 bases; junction bases outside the gene matches: 17. As DNA, the CDR3 is TGTGCCAGCAGCCCAGACGAGGGACAGGGGATTCTATACGGAAACACCATATATTTT. This gives the protein CASSPDEGQGILYGNTIYF.

This clonotype was detected a few times. The J gene is TRBJ2-1, the V gene TRBV27; D ambiguous. The CDR3 runs 12 residues. Deletions cut 2 bases from V and 10 bases from J, with 9 bases between. Germline lookup yields CDR1 MNHEY and CDR2 SMNVEV (reference sequence). The CDR3, as DNA: TGTGCCAGCAGTTTACCCGCCAGGGAGCAGTTCTTC. Translation gives CASSLPAREQFF.

As concerns this clonotype: It may be a read error: a sequence one base away is much more abundant. No conserved phenylalanine or tryptophan ends this CDR3, so it is likely a read error. The rearrangement links TRBV6-5 to TRBJ2-7; 8 nucleotides agree with TRBD1. Germline V CDR1 and CDR2: MNHEY, SVGAGI. The CDR3 is 15 amino acids. Trimming cost V 6 bases and J 4 bases; bases outside gene matches: 11. CDR3 region: CASSEPGTGMYEQYL. The CDR3 DNA sequence: TGTGCCAGCAGCGAACCCGGGACAGGCATGTACGAGCAGTACCTC.

Notes on this clonotype: A clone one base away is much larger, so this may be a read error. The DNA for the CDR3 is TGTGCCAGCAGCCCATCGGCAGGGGGGTACGAGCAGTACTTC. It yields the protein CASSPSAGGYEQYF. V is TRBV7-9 and J is TRBJ2-7; possibly TRBD1 for D (7 bases). This CDR3 has 14 amino acids. The germline CDR1 and CDR2 sequences are SEHNR and FQNEAQ (reference sequence). The ends were cut back, 5 bases at V and 4 bases at J, with 15 bases in the middle. Together with reference TRBV7-9 and TRBJ2-7, the CDR3 gives the full variable domain: DTGVSQNPRHKITKRGQNVTFRCDPISEHNRLYWYRQTLGQGPEFLTYFQNEAQLEKSRLLSDRFSAERPKGSFSTLEIQRTEQGDSAMYLCASSPSAGGYEQYFGPGTRLTVT.

The rearrangement links TRBV7-9 to TRBJ1-2; 8 bases are a match to TRBD1. Unmatched junction bases numbered 12, after V lost 10 bases and J lost 5 bases. The CDR3 covers 14 residues. Germline V lookup: CDR1 SEHNR, CDR2 FQNEAQ (reference sequence). The CDR3 DNA reads as TGTGCCAACGCCCCCCCAGGGGGCGTTTATGGCTACACCTTC. Translation gives CANAPPGGVYGYTF.

This clonotype was seen at least ten times. The genes are TRBV7-9 and TRBJ2-1; unclear D gene. This CDR3 contains 15 residues. The V end was cut by 5 bases, the J end by 8 bases, with 19 bases between. From germline, CDR1 is SEHNR and CDR2 FQNEAQ (reference sequence). CDR3 loop: CASSPPLVGVDEQFF. As DNA, the CDR3 is TGTGCCAGCAGCCCGCCTCTAGTTGGGGTCGATGAGCAGTTCTTC.

The table lists this clonotype with many counts. This chain connects TRBV28 to TRBJ2-7, with a possible D match to TRBD1 (5 bases). The CDR3 runs to 12 residues. Between the trimmed V and J ends, which lost 8 bases and 5 bases, there was a span of 13 bases. Germline CDR1 and CDR2: MDHEN and SYDVKM. CDR3 nucleotide sequence: TGTGCCAGCTCGCAGGGAATCAACGAGCAGTACTTC. Translating it yields CASSQGINEQYF.

This clonotype was detected only a few times. This chain joins TRBV9 and TRBJ1-1, with D tentatively TRBD1 (5 bases). Trimming stripped 0 bases from V and 4 bases from J, with 7 bases between. The germline V gene encodes CDR1 SGDLS and CDR2 YYNGEE. The CDR3 length is 13 residues. CDR3 protein: CASSVGDFTEAFF. The CDR3 bases are TGTGCCAGCAGCGTAGGGGACTTCACTGAAGCTTTCTTT.

This clonotype has more than one count but fewer than ten. The chain employs TRBV19 and TRBJ1-5; no clear D gene. The CDR3 loop spans 15 amino acids. The germline V gene has CDR1 LNHDA and CDR2 SQIVND (reference sequence). V was pared by 1 base and J by 2 bases, with 9 bases between. CDR3 in amino acids: CASSIGSVGNQPQHF. DNA of the CDR3: TGTGCCAGTAGTATAGGAAGCGTGGGCAATCAGCCCCAGCATTTT.

Ten or more counts support this clonotype. The CDR3 nucleotides are TGCAGTGCTGTCGGATCCAACTCTGGAAACACCATATATTTT. Translation: CSAVGSNSGNTIYF. The chain carries TRBV20-1 and TRBJ1-3; D ambiguous. The V end was cut by 5 bases, the J end by 0 bases, with 11 bases between. Germline values: CDR1 DFQATT, CDR2 SNEGSKA (reference sequence). The CDR3 has 14 residues.

This clonotype was recorded a few times. The J gene is TRBJ2-6, the V gene TRBV12-3 or TRBV12-4; D remains ambiguous. The CDR3 has 13 amino acids. V was shortened by 4 bases and J by 2 bases, with 3 bases between the two germline ends. The CDR3 sequence is CASSSPGANVLTF. The CDR3 DNA is TGTGCCAGCAGTTCACCTGGGGCCAACGTCCTGACTTTC.

The genes are TRBV27 and TRBJ2-7, with TRBD1 matching over 9 bases. Germline CDR1 reads MNHEY; CDR2 reads SMNVEV (reference sequence). This CDR3 contains 15 residues. The junction had 5 bases not matched to a gene; V was cut back by 4 bases and J by 1 base. The CDR3 region is CASSSSGTGSYEQYF. The CDR3 nucleotides read TGTGCCAGCAGTTCGTCCGGGACAGGGTCCTACGAGCAGTACTTC.

The sample holds many counts of this clonotype. The chain links TRBV10-3 to TRBJ1-1, with D maybe TRBD1 (6 bases). The CDR3 extends over 13 amino acids. Germline V lookup: CDR1 ENHRY, CDR2 SYGVKD. V lost 6 bases to trimming and J lost 12 bases, with 20 bases between them. In DNA form, the CDR3 reads TGTGCCATCAGGTCACAGGGTCTCCTGGTGTCTTTCTTT. Translation gives CAIRSQGLLVSFF.

This clonotype was seen at least ten times. The V and J genes are TRBV10-3 and TRBJ1-2; D gene ambiguous. Between the trimmed V and J ends, which lost 6 bases and 3 bases, there was a span of 11 bases. Germline assignment: CDR1 ENHRY and CDR2 SYGVKD. CDR3 length: 13 residues. CDR3 loop: CAIRIDGDYGYTF. The DNA of the CDR3 is TGTGCCATCAGGATAGACGGGGACTATGGCTACACCTTC.

Note on this clonotype: A read error may explain this, as a much larger clone is one base away. Because it lacks the conserved phenylalanine or tryptophan at the end, this CDR3 is likely a read error. The CDR3 DNA follows: TGTGCCAGCAGTTTTCAGGGTACAGGGGTGTACGAGCAGTACCTC. This translates into CASSFQGTGVYEQYL. The chain combines TRBV27 with TRBJ2-7, with 7 bases aligning to TRBD1. The germline V gene has CDR1 MNHEY and CDR2 SMNVEV (reference sequence). V gave up 3 bases and J gave up 4 bases; unmatched junction bases: 9. The CDR3 runs to 15 residues.

V is TRBV25-1 and J is TRBJ1-1; a possible D gene is TRBD1 (5 bases). With 8 bases removed from V and 7 bases from J, the gap between germline ends came to 20 bases. This CDR3 spans 14 amino acids. Germline CDR1 MGHDK, CDR2 SYGVNS. In DNA, the CDR3 is TGTGCCAGCGGACCAGGCGGGACGGTTAGTGAAGCTTTCTTT. It is translated as CASGPGGTVSEAFF.

This clonotype was picked up many times. The chain couples TRBV2 to TRBJ2-2, with TRBD2 matching 10 bases. This CDR3 region has 17 residues. Germline loops: CDR1 SNHLY, CDR2 FYNNEI. Germline trimming cut 1 base from V and 1 base from J; bases unmatched to any gene: 3. In nucleotides, the CDR3 is TGTGCCAGCAGTGAAGGGAGACTAGCGGGGAACACCGGGGAGCTGTTTTTT. Its protein product is CASSEGRLAGNTGELFF.

Concerning this clonotype itself: A junction boundary mismatches the germline segment, possibly from a read error. The chain combines TRBV14 with TRBJ2-7; D may correspond to TRBD1 or TRBD2 (5 bases each). CDR1 and CDR2 (germline): SGHDN, FVKESK. The CDR3 has 14 amino acids. CDR3 loop: CASSQGGVNYEQHF. Here the CDR3 DNA reads TGTGCCAGCAGCCAAGGAGGGGTTAACTACGAGCAGCACTTC. The full variable domain, with the rest looked up from reference TRBV14 and TRBJ2-7, is EAGVTQFPSHSVIEKGQTVTLRCDPISGHDNLYWYRRVMGKEIKFLLHFVKESKQDESGMPNNRFLAERTGGTYSTLKVQPAELEDSGVYFCASSQGGVNYEQHFGPGTRLTVT.

Remarks on this clonotype: Since a much larger clone is just one base distant, this may be a read error. The rearrangement links TRBV11-2 to TRBJ1-1; D gene unclear. CDR3 length equals 13 residues. Germline assignment: CDR1 SGHAT and CDR2 FQNNGV. The ends were cut back, 7 bases at V and 6 bases at J, with 15 bases in the middle. DNA for the CDR3: TGTGCCAGCAACTTCGGGTTTGATGCTGAAGCTTTCTTT. Its protein product is CASNFGFDAEAFF.

Comments on this clonotype: This may come from a read error, since a much larger clone is one base off. The J gene is TRBJ2-7, the V gene TRBV25-1, with 9 bases matching TRBD2. Germline values: CDR1 MGHDK, CDR2 SYGVNS. This CDR3 has 14 amino acids. Here the CDR3 DNA reads TGTGCCAGCGGTGAATTCATAGCGGGAGACGAGCAGTACTTC. This sequence encodes CASGEFIAGDEQYF.

A remark on this clonotype: This may be a read error, as it is one base from a much larger clone. Because it lacks the conserved phenylalanine or tryptophan at the end, this CDR3 is likely a read error. CDR3 in DNA: TGTGCCAGCAGCTTAGCGCCGGGAGCCACAGATACGCAGTATTCT. Translating gives CASSLAPGATDTQYS. J is TRBJ2-3 and V is TRBV7-6; D perhaps matches TRBD2 (6 bases). The V end was cut by 0 bases, the J end by 2 bases, with 9 bases between. Looked up from germline, CDR1 is SGHVS and CDR2 is FNYEAQ. CDR3 length: 15 residues.

This clonotype occurred many times. V usage is TRBV24-1 and J usage is TRBJ2-1, with 10 bases identical to TRBD1. The CDR3 is made up of 16 amino acids. With 3 bases clipped from V and 4 bases from J, the junction kept 5 bases outside the gene matches. Germline lookup yields CDR1 KGHDR and CDR2 SFDVKD. This CDR3 is CATSDTGQGGYNEQFF. The CDR3 nucleotides are TGTGCCACCAGTGATACCGGACAGGGGGGGTACAATGAGCAGTTCTTC.

This clonotype appeared many times. The rearrangement links TRBV14 to TRBJ2-1; a weak D match, TRBD2 (6 bases). The germline CDR1 and CDR2 sequences are SGHDN and FVKESK. Trimming removed 3 bases from V and 0 bases from J, with 12 bases in between. The CDR3 extends over 16 amino acids. This CDR3 reads CASSQPGLTSYNEQFF. For the CDR3, the DNA is TGTGCCAGCAGCCAGCCGGGACTCACCTCCTACAATGAGCAGTTCTTC.

This clonotype was counted at least ten times. The chain has TRBV4-3 and TRBJ1-1; TRBD1 agrees at 7 bases. The CDR3 sequence is 14 residues long. Germline V gene lookup returns CDR1 LGHNA and CDR2 YSLEER. Unmatched junction bases numbered 2, after V lost 1 base and J lost 3 bases. The CDR3 sequence is CASSQVTGDTEAFF. The CDR3 region has the DNA TGCGCCAGCAGCCAAGTTACAGGGGACACTGAAGCTTTCTTT.